These 27 T cell receptor beta chains originate from one sample sequenced in a study of control samples from healthy donors and cancer patients. Some clones are missing from TCRdb's copy, which holds only in-frame ones; the method was immunoSEQ multiplex PCR. The sample has about 54,000 clones, 95% to 97% seen once. The sequencing sample was made of blood. The receptors derive from a woman aged 25 to 45 in good health.

This clone was seen only once. The V and J genes are TRBV2 and TRBJ2-7, with a weak D call TRBD1 (6 bases). The CDR3 has 15 amino acids. Trimming cost V 4 bases and J 1 base, with 14 bases left between them. CDR1 and CDR2 from the germline V gene are SNHLY and FYNNEI. This CDR3 reads CASSGRQGKSYEQYF. The CDR3, as DNA: TGTGCCAGCAGTGGGCGGCAGGGGAAGTCCTACGAGCAGTACTTC.

The chain employs TRBV11-3 and TRBJ1-1; D is unresolved. Per germline, CDR1 SGHNT and CDR2 YENEEA. The CDR3 spans 16 residues. V was shortened by 3 bases and J by 3 bases, with 17 bases between the two germline ends. CDR3 bases: TGTGCCAGCAGCTTGTTGAGGGTTTGGTTATACACTGAAGCTTTCTTT. This gives the protein CASSLLRVWLYTEAFF.

The V call is TRBV7-8, the J call TRBJ2-1, with 8 nucleotides matching TRBD2. The J segment lost 6 bases and the V segment lost 4 bases, leaving 17 bases of the junction unmatched. The CDR3 has 18 amino acids. The V gene's germline CDR1 is SGHVS and CDR2 FQNEAQ. The CDR3 DNA is TGTGCCAGCAGCTCCTACCCGGGTAGCGGGACCTCGGGCAATGAGCAGTTCTTC. The encoded protein is CASSSYPGSGTSGNEQFF.

The rearrangement joins TRBV19 to TRBJ2-2; TRBD2 matches at 7 bases. CDR1 is LNHDA and CDR2 is SQIVND in the germline V gene (reference sequence). Trimming at V came to 6 bases and at J to 4 bases, leaving 8 bases not matched to a gene. CDR3 size: 15 residues. The CDR3 loop is CASRSSGGGTGELFF. For the CDR3, the DNA is TGTGCCAGTAGGAGTTCGGGGGGAGGCACCGGGGAGCTGTTTTTT.

The genes are TRBV5-1 and TRBJ2-7; D might be TRBD1 (5 bases). Germline CDR1 SGHRS, CDR2 YFSETQ. Trimming removed 5 bases at V and 6 bases at J, with 12 bases between. CDR3 length: 12 residues. The CDR3 reads CASRGQGGEQYF. CDR3 in DNA: TGCGCCAGCAGGGGGCAGGGTGGCGAGCAGTACTTC. The full variable domain, with the rest looked up from reference TRBV5-1 and TRBJ2-7, is KAGVTQTPRYLIKTRGQQVTLSCSPISGHRSVSWYQQTPGQGLQFLFEYFSETQRNKGNFPGRFSGRQFSNSRSEMNVSTLELGDSALYLCASRGQGGEQYFGPGTRLTVT.

This clone has just one count. This rearrangement joins TRBV7-3 to TRBJ2-2, with 10 nucleotides matching TRBD2. V lost 4 bases, J lost 2 bases, and 10 bases stayed unmatched. CDR1 SGHTA and CDR2 FQGTGA come from the germline V gene. The CDR3 runs to 18 residues. The DNA of the CDR3 is TGTGCCAGCAGCTCCCAACCTGGACTAGCGGTTAACACCGGGGAGCTGTTTTTT. Its protein is CASSSQPGLAVNTGELFF.

This sequence joins TRBV4-1 and TRBJ2-3; D is possibly TRBD2 (6 bases). The CDR3 sequence is 15 residues long. The V end was cut by 4 bases, the J end by 6 bases, with 17 bases between. Germline V lookup: CDR1 MGHRA, CDR2 YSYEKL. The CDR3 region has the DNA TGCGCCAGCAGCCCCAGACTAGTTGAATTTGATACGCAGTATTTT. Translated: CASSPRLVEFDTQYF.

CDR3 coding DNA: TGTGCCAGTAGTATCTTTTCGGGGGGCGGGGGCACCAACACTGAAGCTTTCTTT. Translation: CASSIFSGGGGTNTEAFF. The chain has TRBV19 and TRBJ1-1; maybe TRBD1 (6 bases). V lost 3 bases to trimming and J lost 2 bases, with 22 bases between them. Germline V gene lookup returns CDR1 LNHDA and CDR2 SQIVND (reference sequence). The CDR3 covers 18 residues.

This chain joins TRBV24-1 and TRBJ2-2, with D uncertain. This CDR3 comprises 13 residues. The germline V and J ends were trimmed by 6 bases and 1 base, with 5 bases remaining between them. Germline CDR1 is KGHDR and CDR2 is SFDVKD. CDR3 protein: CATSSRNTGELFF. In DNA, the CDR3 is TGTGCCACCAGTAGCAGGAACACCGGGGAGCTGTTTTTT.

The chain joins TRBV21-1 to TRBJ2-1; TRBD2 is the table's D call, not checked against the DNA. TRBV21-1 is assigned pseudogene status. The CDR3 has 13 residues. CDR3 residues: CASSKAGVDEQFF. The CDR3 DNA reads as TGTGCCAGCAGCAAAGCCGGAGTTGATGAGCAGTTCTTC.

The chain combines TRBV11-2 with TRBJ2-3; 7 bases are shared with TRBD1. The CDR3 is 15 residues long. V lost 5 bases and J lost 5; bases outside the gene matches: 10. Germline values: CDR1 SGHAT, CDR2 FQNNGV. The CDR3, as DNA: TGTGCCAGCAGCCTGGTGACAGGGTTAGGAGATACGCAGTATTTT. This sequence encodes CASSLVTGLGDTQYF.

The chain has TRBV6-1 and TRBJ2-7, with 10 nucleotides matching TRBD2. Germline V gene lookup returns CDR1 MNHNS and CDR2 SASEGT. The CDR3 has 14 amino acids. After removal of 3 bases from V and 7 bases from J, the junction contained 6 bases not matched to a gene. CDR3 region: CASSELAGVGEQYF. For the CDR3, the DNA is TGTGCCAGCAGTGAGCTAGCGGGAGTTGGAGAGCAGTACTTC.

The rearrangement uses TRBV4-2 and TRBJ2-1, with a tentative D call TRBD1 (5 bases). Germline V gives CDR1 LGHNA, CDR2 YNFKEQ. The CDR3 covers 15 residues. The ends were cut back, 0 bases at V and 4 bases at J, with 10 bases in the middle. CDR3 DNA: TGTGCCAGCAGCCAAGATTTCAGGGTTTACAATGAGCAGTTCTTC. The encoded protein is CASSQDFRVYNEQFF.

V gene TRBV30 combines with J gene TRBJ2-1; 8 nucleotides agree with TRBD2. The CDR3 extends over 13 amino acids. Unmatched junction bases numbered 5, after V lost 0 bases and J lost 10 bases. The germline gives CDR1 GTSNPN, CDR2 SVGIG (reference sequence). CDR3 sequence: CAWSVGAGGEQFF. CDR3 DNA: TGTGCCTGGAGTGTCGGCGCGGGAGGCGAGCAGTTCTTC.

The genes are TRBV12-5 and TRBJ2-1; no definite D call. Germline CDR1 reads LGHNT; CDR2 reads FRNRAP. The V end lost 5 bases, the J end lost 10 bases, and 9 bases lay between the germline ends. CDR3 size: 11 residues. CDR3 in DNA: TGTGCTAGTGGTATTACTAAGGAGCAGTTCTTC. It specifies CASGITKEQFF.

The CDR3 DNA follows: TGTGCCAGCAGCGTAGGGGCTCTAGGACCCGGGAGTGGGATACGCGAGCAGTACTTC. Translating gives CASSVGALGPGSGIREQYF. V is TRBV9 and J is TRBJ2-7, with a tentative D call TRBD2 (6 bases). The V end lost 0 bases, the J end lost 6 bases, and 28 bases lay between the germline ends. Germline V gene lookup returns CDR1 SGDLS and CDR2 YYNGEE. This CDR3 contains 19 residues.

The V call is TRBV9, the J call TRBJ2-3, with TRBD2 as a possible D gene (5 bases). This CDR3 spans 15 amino acids. Trimming removed 0 bases at V and 4 bases at J, with 12 bases between. Germline V gene lookup returns CDR1 SGDLS and CDR2 YYNGEE. In DNA, the CDR3 is TGTGCCAGCAGCGTAGGCGGCGGGTTCGCAGATACGCAGTATTTT. Protein sequence: CASSVGGGFADTQYF.

The chain joins TRBV27 to TRBJ2-1, with D unresolved. Germline CDR1 MNHEY, CDR2 SMNVEV (reference sequence). V lost 0 bases and J lost 7, with 10 bases in between. The CDR3 is 14 amino acids. The CDR3 bases are TGTGCCAGCAGTTTATCTTGGACCACAAATGAGCAGTTCTTC. Encoded protein: CASSLSWTTNEQFF.

The V and J genes are TRBV11-2 and TRBJ2-7; 7 bases line up with TRBD2. With 0 bases clipped from V and 2 bases from J, the junction kept 1 base outside the gene matches. CDR3 length: 14 amino acids. Germline V gene lookup returns CDR1 SGHAT and CDR2 FQNNGV. The CDR3 nucleotides read TGTGCCAGCAGCTTAGATGCGGGAGCCTACGAGCAGTACTTC. It is translated as CASSLDAGAYEQYF. The full variable domain, in which reference TRBV11-2 and TRBJ2-7 provide the parts outside the CDR3, is EAGVAQSPRYKIIEKRQSVAFWCNPISGHATLYWYQQILGQGPKLLIQFQNNGVVDDSQLPKDRFSAERLKGVDSTLKIQPAKLEDSAVYLCASSLDAGAYEQYFGPGTRLTVT.

The chain couples TRBV28 to TRBJ2-1; no definite D call. The V and J ends lost 4 bases and 10 bases respectively, with 14 bases between them. Per germline, CDR1 MDHEN and CDR2 SYDVKM. The CDR3 covers 13 residues. This CDR3 reads CASSSQPTDEQFF. Written as DNA, the CDR3 is TGTGCCAGCAGTTCTCAACCGACTGACGAGCAGTTCTTC.

With regard to this clone: The sample holds other DNA sequences that translate to the same CDR3. The V and J genes are TRBV10-2 and TRBJ2-2; possible D gene TRBD2, 5 bases. The germline V gene encodes CDR1 WSHSY and CDR2 SAAADI. This CDR3 is 17 amino acids long. V lost 6 bases, J lost 4 bases, and 21 bases lay in between. CDR3 loop: CASSKGYGSEGTGELFF. The DNA of the CDR3 is TGCGCCAGCAGCAAAGGGTATGGGAGCGAGGGCACCGGGGAGCTGTTTTTT.

The chain uses TRBV28 and TRBJ1-3, with no clear D. The CDR3 runs to 11 residues. V gave up 7 bases and J gave up 4 bases, with 5 bases separating them. CDR1 is MDHEN and CDR2 is SYDVKM in the germline V gene. CDR3 DNA: TGTGCCAGCAACTCGGGAAACACCATATATTTT. Protein sequence: CASNSGNTIYF.

The V call is TRBV5-5, the J call TRBJ2-7; unclear D gene. Between the trimmed V and J ends, which lost 0 bases and 4 bases, there was a span of 8 bases. Germline values: CDR1 SGHKS, CDR2 YYEKEE (reference sequence). The CDR3 is 13 residues long. CDR3 protein: CASSLEADYEQYF. The DNA for the CDR3 is TGTGCCAGCAGCTTGGAGGCGGATTACGAGCAGTACTTC.

Remarks on this clone: A junction end diverges from the germline sequence, so it may reflect a read error. The chain recombines TRBV7-8 with TRBJ2-1; no clear D. Germline V gene sequence: CDR1 SGHVS, CDR2 FQNEAQ. The CDR3 is 16 residues long. CDR3 nucleotide sequence: TGTGCCAGCAGCTTAGAGGAGCGTCCTGTCTACCATGAGCAGTTCTTC. This codes for CASSLEERPVYHEQFF.

The sample holds one count of this clone. The chain recombines TRBV24-1 with TRBJ2-2; D is unresolved. Trimming cost V 2 bases and J 2 bases, with 8 bases left between them. This CDR3 has 15 residues. CDR1 is KGHDR, CDR2 SFDVKD, per germline. The CDR3 sequence is CATSDWSINTGELFF. The CDR3 bases are TGTGCCACCAGTGATTGGTCGATAAACACCGGGGAGCTGTTTTTT.

The V gene is TRBV2, the J gene TRBJ2-7; D is undetermined. The length of the CDR3 is 12 residues. V lost 3 bases, J lost 6 bases, and 9 bases lay in between. The germline gives CDR1 SNHLY, CDR2 FYNNEI. The CDR3 sequence: CASSDRLSEQYF. The CDR3 DNA reads as TGTGCCAGCAGTGACAGGTTGAGCGAGCAGTACTTC.

The J gene is TRBJ1-5, the V gene TRBV28; 12 bases align to TRBD1. The CDR3 covers 16 residues. In germline, CDR1 is MDHEN, CDR2 SYDVKM. J gave up 10 bases and V 5 bases, and 12 bases lay outside the gene matches. The CDR3 loop reads CASSIPGTGGPLPQHF. The CDR3 region has the DNA TGTGCCAGCAGTATCCCCGGGACAGGGGGCCCCTTACCCCAGCATTTT. Variable domain in full (rest from reference TRBV28 and TRBJ1-5): DVKVTQSSRYLVKRTGEKVFLECVQDMDHENMFWYRQDPGLGLRLIYFSYDVKMKEKGDIPEGYSVSREKKERFSLILESASTNQTSMYLCASSIPGTGGPLPQHFGDGTRLSIL.